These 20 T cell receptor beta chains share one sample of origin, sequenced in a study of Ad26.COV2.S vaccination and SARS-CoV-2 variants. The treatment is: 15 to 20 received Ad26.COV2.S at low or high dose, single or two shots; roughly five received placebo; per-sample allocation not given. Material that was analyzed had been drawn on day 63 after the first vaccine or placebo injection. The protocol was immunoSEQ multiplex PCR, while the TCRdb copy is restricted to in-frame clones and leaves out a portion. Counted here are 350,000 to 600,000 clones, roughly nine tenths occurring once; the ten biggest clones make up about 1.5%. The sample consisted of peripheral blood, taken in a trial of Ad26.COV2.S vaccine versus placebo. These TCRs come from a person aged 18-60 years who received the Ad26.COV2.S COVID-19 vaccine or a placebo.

The chain's CDR3 is CASSKLPARGGGNKNIQYF. In DNA, the CDR3 is TGTGCCAGCAGCAAACTACCAGCGCGGGGCGGGGGGAACAAAAACATTCAGTACTTC. V and J are TRBV27 and TRBJ2-4; the match to TRBD2 covers 8 bases. Germline values: CDR1 MNHEY, CDR2 SMNVEV (reference sequence). V lost 6 bases, J lost 3 bases, and 19 bases stayed unmatched. CDR3 length: 19 amino acids.

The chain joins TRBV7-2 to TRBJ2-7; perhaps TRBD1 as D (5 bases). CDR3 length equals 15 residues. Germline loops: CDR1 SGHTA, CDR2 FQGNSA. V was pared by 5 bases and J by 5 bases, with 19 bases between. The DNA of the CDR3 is TGTGCCAGCAGCGCCCTGTGGGGCTCGGCTCACGAGCAGTACTTC. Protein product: CASSALWGSAHEQYF.

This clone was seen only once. CDR3 protein: CASSLKVGSLSTDTQYF. DNA for the CDR3: TGTGCCAGCAGCCTAAAAGTGGGCAGTCTCAGCACAGATACGCAGTATTTT. V and J are TRBV7-9 and TRBJ2-3; D remains ambiguous. The CDR3 runs 17 residues. Trimming shortened V by 5 bases and J by 0 bases, and 18 bases separated the two germline ends. Germline V gene lookup returns CDR1 SEHNR and CDR2 FQNEAQ (reference sequence).

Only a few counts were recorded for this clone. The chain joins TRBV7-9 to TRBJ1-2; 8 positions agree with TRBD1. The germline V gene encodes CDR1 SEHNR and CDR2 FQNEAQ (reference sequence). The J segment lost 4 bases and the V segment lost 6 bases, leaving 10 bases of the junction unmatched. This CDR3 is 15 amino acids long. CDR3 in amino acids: CASSLAPGQGYGYTF. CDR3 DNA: TGTGCCAGCAGTCTTGCGCCTGGACAGGGCTATGGCTACACCTTC.

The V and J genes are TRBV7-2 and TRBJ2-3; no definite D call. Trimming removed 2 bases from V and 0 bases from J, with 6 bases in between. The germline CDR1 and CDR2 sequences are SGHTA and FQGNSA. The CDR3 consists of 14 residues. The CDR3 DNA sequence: TGTGCCAGCAGCTTAAGGTTTAGCACAGATACGCAGTATTTT. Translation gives CASSLRFSTDTQYF.

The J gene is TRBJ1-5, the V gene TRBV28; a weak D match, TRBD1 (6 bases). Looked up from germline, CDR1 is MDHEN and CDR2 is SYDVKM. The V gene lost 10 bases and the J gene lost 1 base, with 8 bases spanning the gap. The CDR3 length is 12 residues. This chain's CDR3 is CATTGSNQPQHF. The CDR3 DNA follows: TGTGCCACCACAGGGAGCAATCAGCCCCAGCATTTT.

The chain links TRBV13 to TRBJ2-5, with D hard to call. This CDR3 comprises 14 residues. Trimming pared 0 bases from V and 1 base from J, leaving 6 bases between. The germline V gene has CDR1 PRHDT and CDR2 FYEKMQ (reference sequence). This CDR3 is CASSLGPPQETQYF. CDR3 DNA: TGTGCCAGCAGCTTAGGGCCCCCCCAAGAGACCCAGTACTTC.

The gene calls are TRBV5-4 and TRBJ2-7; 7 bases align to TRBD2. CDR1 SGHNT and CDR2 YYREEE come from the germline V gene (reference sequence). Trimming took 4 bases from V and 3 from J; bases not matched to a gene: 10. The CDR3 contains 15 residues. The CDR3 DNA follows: TGTGCCAGCAGCCGAGACCCGACTAGCAACTACGAGCAGTACTTC. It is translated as CASSRDPTSNYEQYF.

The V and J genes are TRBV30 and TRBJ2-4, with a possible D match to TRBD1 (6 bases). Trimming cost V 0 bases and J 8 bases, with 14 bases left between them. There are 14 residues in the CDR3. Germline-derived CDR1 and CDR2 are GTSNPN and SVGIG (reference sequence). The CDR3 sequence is CAWSVGQGSDIQYF. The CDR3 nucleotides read TGTGCCTGGAGTGTAGGGCAGGGGTCCGACATTCAGTACTTC.

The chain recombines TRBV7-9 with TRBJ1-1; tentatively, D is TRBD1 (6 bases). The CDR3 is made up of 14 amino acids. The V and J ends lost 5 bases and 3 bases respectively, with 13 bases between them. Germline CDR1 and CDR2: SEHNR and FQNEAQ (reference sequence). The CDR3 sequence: CASSPTEGDTEAFF. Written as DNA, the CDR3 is TGTGCCAGCAGCCCGACCGAGGGGGACACTGAAGCTTTCTTT. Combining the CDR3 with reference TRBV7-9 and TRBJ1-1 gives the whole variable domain DTGVSQNPRHKITKRGQNVTFRCDPISEHNRLYWYRQTLGQGPEFLTYFQNEAQLEKSRLLSDRFSAERPKGSFSTLEIQRTEQGDSAMYLCASSPTEGDTEAFFGQGTRLTVV.

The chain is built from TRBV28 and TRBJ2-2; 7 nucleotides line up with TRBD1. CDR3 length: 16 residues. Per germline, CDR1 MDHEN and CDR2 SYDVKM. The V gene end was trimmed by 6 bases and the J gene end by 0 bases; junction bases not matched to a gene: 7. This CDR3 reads CASRATGAANTGELFF. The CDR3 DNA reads TGTGCCAGCAGGGCAACAGGGGCAGCGAACACCGGGGAGCTGTTTTTT.

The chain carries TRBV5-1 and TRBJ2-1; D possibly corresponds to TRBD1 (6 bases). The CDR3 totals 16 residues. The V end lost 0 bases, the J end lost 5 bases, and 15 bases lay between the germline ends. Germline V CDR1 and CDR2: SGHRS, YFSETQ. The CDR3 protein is CASSLVVGTTNNEQFF. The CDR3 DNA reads TGCGCCAGCAGCTTGGTAGTAGGGACAACCAACAATGAGCAGTTCTTC.

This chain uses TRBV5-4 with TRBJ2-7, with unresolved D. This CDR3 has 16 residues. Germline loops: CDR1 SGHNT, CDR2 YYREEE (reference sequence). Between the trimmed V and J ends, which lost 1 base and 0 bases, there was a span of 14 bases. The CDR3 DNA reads TGTGCCAGCAGCTTGATGGGGATCGTGCCCTCCTACGAGCAGTACTTC. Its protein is CASSLMGIVPSYEQYF. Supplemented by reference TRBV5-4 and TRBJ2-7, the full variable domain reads ETGVTQSPTHLIKTRGQQVTLRCSSQSGHNTVSWYQQALGQGPQFIFQYYREEENGRGNFPPRFSGLQFPNYSSELNVNALELDDSALYLCASSLMGIVPSYEQYFGPGTRLTVT.

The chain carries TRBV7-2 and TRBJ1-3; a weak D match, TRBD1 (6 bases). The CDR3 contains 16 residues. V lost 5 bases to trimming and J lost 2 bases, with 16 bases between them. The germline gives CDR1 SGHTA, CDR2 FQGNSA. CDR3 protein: CASSEQGRGAGNTIYF. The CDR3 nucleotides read TGTGCCAGCAGCGAACAGGGTCGGGGTGCTGGAAACACCATATATTTT.

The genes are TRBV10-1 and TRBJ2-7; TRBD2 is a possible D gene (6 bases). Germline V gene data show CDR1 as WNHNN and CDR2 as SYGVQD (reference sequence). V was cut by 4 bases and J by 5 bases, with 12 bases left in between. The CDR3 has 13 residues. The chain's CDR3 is CASSVTRIHEQYF. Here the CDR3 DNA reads TGCGCCAGCAGTGTGACTAGGATCCACGAGCAGTACTTC.

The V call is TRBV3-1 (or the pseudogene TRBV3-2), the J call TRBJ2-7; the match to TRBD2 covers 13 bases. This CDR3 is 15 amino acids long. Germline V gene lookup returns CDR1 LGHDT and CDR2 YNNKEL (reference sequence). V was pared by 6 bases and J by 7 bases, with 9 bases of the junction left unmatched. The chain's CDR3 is CASSWTSGGLGEQYF. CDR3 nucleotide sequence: TGTGCCAGCAGTTGGACTAGCGGGGGCCTGGGTGAGCAGTACTTC.

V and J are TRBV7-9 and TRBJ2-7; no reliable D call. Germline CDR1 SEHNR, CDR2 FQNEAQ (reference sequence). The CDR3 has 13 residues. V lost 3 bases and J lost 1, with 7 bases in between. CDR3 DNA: TGTGCCAGCAGCTTTTCCAGATCCTACGAGCAGTACTTC. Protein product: CASSFSRSYEQYF.

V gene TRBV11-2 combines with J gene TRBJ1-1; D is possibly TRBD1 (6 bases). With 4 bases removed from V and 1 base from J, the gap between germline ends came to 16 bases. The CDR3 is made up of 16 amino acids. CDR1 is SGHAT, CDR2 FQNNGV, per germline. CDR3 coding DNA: TGTGCCAGCAGCTGGCTCGGAGGGGGAAGGAACACTGAAGCTTTCTTT. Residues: CASSWLGGGRNTEAFF.

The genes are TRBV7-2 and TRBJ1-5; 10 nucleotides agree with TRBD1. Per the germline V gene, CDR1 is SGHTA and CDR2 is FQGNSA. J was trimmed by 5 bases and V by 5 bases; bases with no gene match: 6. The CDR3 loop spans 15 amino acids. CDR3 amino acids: CASSQRTGGDQPQHF. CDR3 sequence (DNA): TGTGCCAGCAGCCAACGGACAGGGGGGGATCAGCCCCAGCATTTT.

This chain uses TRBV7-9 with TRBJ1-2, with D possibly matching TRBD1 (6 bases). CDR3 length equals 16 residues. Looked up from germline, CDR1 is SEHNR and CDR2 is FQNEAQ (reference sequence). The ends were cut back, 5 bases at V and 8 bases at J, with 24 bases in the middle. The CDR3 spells CASSPNRDLDFGGYTF. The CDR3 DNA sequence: TGTGCCAGCAGCCCCAACAGGGACCTCGACTTTGGGGGCTACACCTTC.